A selection of T cell receptor beta chains follows, all from one sample in a study of cytomegalovirus exposure and HLA in healthy donors. Here immunoSEQ multiplex PCR was the method, and the copy in TCRdb shows in-frame clones only, minus some. The table lists around 170,000 clones, approximately 80% of them singletons. The source material was PBMCs. The origin of the receptors is a woman younger than 35 in good health and CMV-seronegative. The CDR3 runs from the conserved cysteine through the conserved F or W. D genes are given only for firm matches. Not every row has a clone size; where given, it reads once, few, many or a size class.

TGTGCCAGCAGCGAACGGAGCGGGGGGGCGGAGACCCAGTACTTC,CASSERSGGAETQYF,TRBD2,TRBV6-1,TRBJ2-5,NA
TGTGCCAGCAGACGACAGGGTGGGAGAGCTTTCTTT,CASRRQGGRAFF,TRBD1,TRBV6-4,TRBJ1-1,NA
TGTGCCAGCAGCTACCGCGGATCGGGAGGTGGCACTGAAGCTTTCTTT,CASSYRGSGGGTEAFF,NA,TRBV9,TRBJ1-1,once
TGTGCCAGCAGCCAGGGGGCACAGAACACTGAAGCTTTCTTT,CASSQGAQNTEAFF,TRBD1,TRBV7-9,TRBJ1-1,NA
TGTGCCAGCAGCCAAGAAGGGACTAGCGGGGGGCCCTACGAGCAGTACTTC,CASSQEGTSGGPYEQYF,TRBD2,TRBV4-2,TRBJ2-7,NA
TGCGCCAGCAGCTGGGGGACAGGGGGCTCAGGGGAGACCCAGTACTTC,CASSWGTGGSGETQYF,TRBD1,TRBV5-1,TRBJ2-5,NA
TGTGCCTGGAGTGCCGGGGTGGGAAACACCATATATTTT,CAWSAGVGNTIYF,NA,TRBV30,TRBJ1-3,NA
TGTGCCAGCAGCGTAGGATGGAGCACTGAAGCTTTCTTT,CASSVGWSTEAFF,NA,TRBV9,TRBJ1-1,NA
TGTGCCTGGAGTTTGCAGTTGAACACTGAAGCTTTCTTT,CAWSLQLNTEAFF,NA,TRBV30,TRBJ1-1,NA
TGTGCCAGCAGCACCAGCCGACAGGTTTACTATGGCTACACCTTC,CASSTSRQVYYGYTF,NA,TRBV5-4,TRBJ1-2,NA
TGTGCCAGCAGTTCCGGAAGGACCGGGAGAGTCTACGAGCAGTACTTC,CASSSGRTGRVYEQYF,NA,TRBV6-7,TRBJ2-7,NA
TGTGCCTGCACCGGGACTAGCGGGGCCTCAGATACGCAGTATTTT,CACTGTSGASDTQYF,TRBD2,TRBV30,TRBJ2-3,NA
TGTGCCACCAGCAGAGATGTGGGACAGGCTAGGTTTGTCTACGAGCAGTACTTC,CATSRDVGQARFVYEQYF,TRBD1,TRBV15,TRBJ2-7,NA
TGTGCCAGCAGCTCACGAGTGGGGACAGGGGGCGATCAGCCCCAGCATTTT,CASSSRVGTGGDQPQHF,TRBD1,TRBV11-2,TRBJ1-5,NA
TGTGCCTGGAGCTCTTACTCCTACGAGCAGTACTTC,CAWSSYSYEQYF,NA,TRBV30,TRBJ2-7,NA
TGTGCCAGCAGCTCCTCCAACCTAGCGGCTAATGAAAAACTGTTTTTT,CASSSSNLAANEKLFF,NA,TRBV7-9,TRBJ1-4,NA
TGTGCCAGCAGTCCCTCAGTCGTAAGGGCCAACGTCCTGACTTTC,CASSPSVVRANVLTF,NA,TRBV28,TRBJ2-6,NA
TGTGCCAGCAGGATACCCTCAGGGGTAGAAGCTTTCTTT,CASRIPSGVEAFF,NA,TRBV28,TRBJ1-1,NA
TGCAGCGTTGAACGTGTAGGGGGCGCCCACTATGGCTACACCTTC,CSVERVGGAHYGYTF,TRBD1,TRBV29-1,TRBJ1-2,NA
TGTGCCAGCAGCCGGACAGGGGTGAACACTGAAGCTTTCTTT,CASSRTGVNTEAFF,TRBD1,TRBV2,TRBJ1-1,few
TGTGCCAGCAGCTCACAGGGGGCGGTGAACTATGGCTACACCTTC,CASSSQGAVNYGYTF,TRBD1,TRBV7-2,TRBJ1-2,NA
TGTGCCAGCAGCTTGGGTACAGGGCCGAACACTGAAGCTTTCTTT,CASSLGTGPNTEAFF,NA,TRBV7-9,TRBJ1-1,NA
TGCGCCAGCAGTGAACAGGCCTCTCTCTACGGCTACACCTTC,CASSEQASLYGYTF,NA,TRBV10-1,TRBJ1-2,NA
TGTGCCAGCAGCCTTGGACAGGCGTCCTACAATGAGCAGTTCTTC,CASSLGQASYNEQFF,TRBD1,TRBV7-3,TRBJ2-1,NA
TGTGCCAGCAAAAGAGCGGGGGGTGGGAACACCGGGGAGCTGTTTTTT,CASKRAGGGNTGELFF,TRBD2,TRBV27,TRBJ2-2,NA
TGTGCCAGCTCACCACTACGGGGAACAGGGGGCGCCGACACTGAAGCTTTCTTT,CASSPLRGTGGADTEAFF,TRBD1,TRBV18,TRBJ1-1,many
TGTGCCAGCAGTTTAAGTCCGACAGGGGAACCCTACGAGCAGTACTTC,CASSLSPTGEPYEQYF,TRBD1,TRBV27,TRBJ2-7,NA
TGTGCCAGCAGAGCCGGGACAGGGAACGTCGAGCAGTACTTC,CASRAGTGNVEQYF,TRBD1,TRBV2,TRBJ2-7,NA
TGTGCCAGCAGCTTACAGGGGGTTGTGAACACTGAAGCTTTCTTT,CASSLQGVVNTEAFF,TRBD1,TRBV7-2,TRBJ1-1,few
TGTGCCAGCAGCGCGGATACAGGTCCCGGGCAGCCCCAGCATTTT,CASSADTGPGQPQHF,NA,TRBV9,TRBJ1-5,few
TGTGCCAGCAGGGCCGGGAGCTCCTACGAGCAGTACTTC,CASRAGSSYEQYF,NA,TRBV6-6,TRBJ2-7,NA